This is a list of T cell receptor beta chains from one sample in a study of blood T cell repertoires in COVID-19. This table comes from immunoSEQ multiplex PCR, and its TCRdb copy is limited to in-frame clones, with some not included. The top ten hold roughly 4.4% of the sample, which has some 90,000 clones, approximately 84% seen once. Specimen: peripheral blood. Every receptor here comes from a man aged 55 to 70 with acute or convalescent COVID-19. Each CDR3 is given with its conserved first and last residue. The order of the fields is CDR3 protein, CDR3 DNA, V gene, J gene, D gene, clone size, CDR3 length. A D gene is named only where the DNA matches it firmly. Clone size is stated in some rows and not others, as once, few, many or a class when expanded.

CDR3 protein: CASSLYGLDFSATDTQYF
CDR3 DNA: TGTGCCAGCAGTTTATATGGACTAGATTTTTCAGCCACAGATACGCAGTATTTT
V gene: TRBV27
J gene: TRBJ2-3
D gene: TRBD2
clone size: NA
CDR3 length: 18

CDR3 protein: CASSPRDRTTGELFF
CDR3 DNA: TGTGCCAGCAGCCCGAGAGACAGAACCACCGGGGAGCTGTTTTTT
V gene: TRBV9
J gene: TRBJ2-2
D gene: NA
clone size: NA
CDR3 length: 15

CDR3 protein: CASSGDRPPAFF
CDR3 DNA: TGTGCCAGCAGCGGCGACAGGCCACCTGCTTTCTTT
V gene: TRBV7-2
J gene: TRBJ1-1
D gene: NA
clone size: NA
CDR3 length: 12

CDR3 protein: CASTNRYNEQFF
CDR3 DNA: TGTGCCAGCACTAACAGATACAATGAGCAGTTCTTC
V gene: TRBV6-5
J gene: TRBJ2-1
D gene: NA
clone size: NA
CDR3 length: 12

CDR3 protein: CASSFFGHTQETQYF
CDR3 DNA: TGTGCCAGCAGCTTCTTCGGACATACACAAGAGACCCAGTACTTC
V gene: TRBV7-9
J gene: TRBJ2-5
D gene: NA
clone size: NA
CDR3 length: 15

CDR3 protein: CASSKEDRFNHEQYF
CDR3 DNA: TGTGCCAGCAGCAAAGAGGACAGGTTCAACCACGAGCAGTACTTC
V gene: TRBV5-8
J gene: TRBJ2-7
D gene: TRBD1
clone size: NA
CDR3 length: 15

CDR3 protein: CASSPPHGLNTEAFF
CDR3 DNA: TGTGCCAGCTCACCTCCCCACGGGTTGAACACTGAAGCTTTCTTT
V gene: TRBV18
J gene: TRBJ1-1
D gene: NA
clone size: NA
CDR3 length: 15

CDR3 protein: CASSLARGGGTDTQYF
CDR3 DNA: TGTGCCAGCAGCTTAGCCCGCGGGGGCGGCACAGATACGCAGTATTTT
V gene: TRBV7-9
J gene: TRBJ2-3
D gene: NA
clone size: NA
CDR3 length: 16

CDR3 protein: CASSLVRRDEQYF
CDR3 DNA: TGTGCCAGCAGCTTAGTTAGGCGGGACGAGCAGTACTTC
V gene: TRBV7-2
J gene: TRBJ2-7
D gene: NA
clone size: NA
CDR3 length: 13

CDR3 protein: CASSTGTGSSTGELFF
CDR3 DNA: TGTGCCAGTAGTACCGGGACAGGGTCTTCGACCGGGGAGCTGTTTTTT
V gene: TRBV19
J gene: TRBJ2-2
D gene: TRBD1
clone size: NA
CDR3 length: 16

CDR3 protein: CASKLTPTGGNQPQHF
CDR3 DNA: TGTGCCAGTAAGCTGACTCCCACGGGGGGCAATCAGCCCCAGCATTTT
V gene: TRBV27
J gene: TRBJ1-5
D gene: NA
clone size: NA
CDR3 length: 16

CDR3 protein: CASSQLAGLNQPQHF
CDR3 DNA: TGTGCCAGCAGCCAACTCGCGGGTCTTAATCAGCCCCAGCATTTT
V gene: TRBV3-1/TRBV3-2
J gene: TRBJ1-5
D gene: NA
clone size: few
CDR3 length: 15

CDR3 protein: CASSSRTSGSHNEQFF
CDR3 DNA: TGTGCCAGCAGTTCCCGGACTAGCGGGAGCCACAATGAGCAGTTCTTC
V gene: TRBV6-5
J gene: TRBJ2-1
D gene: TRBD2
clone size: NA
CDR3 length: 16

CDR3 protein: CASSDLAGVTNEQFF
CDR3 DNA: TGTGCCAGCAGTGATCTAGCGGGGGTAACAAATGAGCAGTTCTTC
V gene: TRBV6-1
J gene: TRBJ2-1
D gene: TRBD2
clone size: once
CDR3 length: 15

CDR3 protein: CASSLRTGNMDTQYF
CDR3 DNA: TGTGCCAGCAGCTTAAGGACAGGGAATATGGATACGCAGTATTTT
V gene: TRBV7-3
J gene: TRBJ2-3
D gene: TRBD1
clone size: NA
CDR3 length: 15

CDR3 protein: CASSQTGSLPNYGYTF
CDR3 DNA: TGTGCCAGCAGCCAGACAGGGAGCCTACCCAACTATGGCTACACCTTC
V gene: TRBV9
J gene: TRBJ1-2
D gene: TRBD1
clone size: NA
CDR3 length: 16

CDR3 protein: CASQTIAGVSYNEQFF
CDR3 DNA: TGCGCCAGCCAAACAATAGCGGGAGTTTCCTACAATGAGCAGTTCTTC
V gene: TRBV5-1
J gene: TRBJ2-1
D gene: TRBD2
clone size: NA
CDR3 length: 16

CDR3 protein: CASSSPNTEAFF
CDR3 DNA: TGTGCCAGCAGCTCCCCGAACACTGAAGCTTTCTTT
V gene: TRBV6-6
J gene: TRBJ1-1
D gene: NA
clone size: NA
CDR3 length: 12

CDR3 protein: CASSQVSGANVLTF
CDR3 DNA: TGCGCCAGCAGCCAGGTCTCTGGGGCCAACGTCCTGACTTTC
V gene: TRBV10-2
J gene: TRBJ2-6
D gene: NA
clone size: NA
CDR3 length: 14

CDR3 protein: CASSTPGQATDTQYF
CDR3 DNA: TGTGCCAGTAGTACGCCGGGACAGGCTACAGATACGCAGTATTTT
V gene: TRBV19
J gene: TRBJ2-3
D gene: TRBD1
clone size: NA
CDR3 length: 15

CDR3 protein: CASSRYQRGGGNEQFF
CDR3 DNA: TGTGCCAGCAGCCGATACCAGCGGGGGGGAGGGAATGAGCAGTTCTTC
V gene: TRBV11-3
J gene: TRBJ2-1
D gene: TRBD2
clone size: NA
CDR3 length: 16

CDR3 protein: CASSVGTGLGQPQHF
CDR3 DNA: TGTGCCAGCAGCGTAGGGACAGGTCTAGGTCAGCCCCAGCATTTT
V gene: TRBV13
J gene: TRBJ1-5
D gene: TRBD1
clone size: NA
CDR3 length: 15

CDR3 protein: CSAGGGNEKLFF
CDR3 DNA: TGCAGCGCCGGGGGAGGGAACGAAAAACTGTTTTTT
V gene: TRBV29-1
J gene: TRBJ1-4
D gene: NA
clone size: NA
CDR3 length: 12

CDR3 protein: CATAPPSLNYGYTF
CDR3 DNA: TGTGCCACCGCGCCACCTAGTCTTAACTATGGCTACACCTTC
V gene: TRBV3-1/TRBV3-2
J gene: TRBJ1-2
D gene: NA
clone size: NA
CDR3 length: 14

CDR3 protein: CASSGTEAFF
CDR3 DNA: TGTGCCAGCAGCGGGACTGAAGCTTTCTTT
V gene: TRBV12-3/TRBV12-4
J gene: TRBJ1-1
D gene: NA
clone size: NA
CDR3 length: 10

CDR3 protein: CAIGGTGGVYGYTF
CDR3 DNA: TGTGCCATCGGGGGGACAGGGGGCGTCTATGGCTACACCTTC
V gene: TRBV10-3
J gene: TRBJ1-2
D gene: TRBD1
clone size: NA
CDR3 length: 14

CDR3 protein: CASSYSSFNSPLHF
CDR3 DNA: TGTGCCAGCAGTTATAGTTCGTTTAATTCACCCCTCCACTTT
V gene: TRBV6-5
J gene: TRBJ1-6
D gene: NA
clone size: NA
CDR3 length: 14

CDR3 protein: CASSLAPGQGYGYTF
CDR3 DNA: TGTGCCAGCAGCTTAGCCCCGGGTCAGGGCTATGGCTACACCTTC
V gene: TRBV7-9
J gene: TRBJ1-2
D gene: NA
clone size: NA
CDR3 length: 15

CDR3 protein: CASSITSPTGGYGYTF
CDR3 DNA: TGTGCCAGTAGTATCACATCGCCAACCGGGGGCTATGGCTACACCTTC
V gene: TRBV19
J gene: TRBJ1-2
D gene: NA
clone size: NA
CDR3 length: 16

CDR3 protein: CASSLSGGVNTEAFF
CDR3 DNA: TGCGCCAGCAGCTTGAGTGGGGGGGTTAACACTGAAGCTTTCTTT
V gene: TRBV5-1
J gene: TRBJ1-1
D gene: NA
clone size: NA
CDR3 length: 15

CDR3 protein: CAWSADSGSGNTIYF
CDR3 DNA: TGTGCCTGGAGTGCGGACAGCGGCTCTGGAAACACCATATATTTT
V gene: TRBV30
J gene: TRBJ1-3
D gene: NA
clone size: NA
CDR3 length: 15

CDR3 protein: CASSQFPGGGYEQFF
CDR3 DNA: TGCGCCAGCAGCCAATTCCCAGGGGGAGGATATGAGCAGTTCTTC
V gene: TRBV4-3
J gene: TRBJ2-1
D gene: NA
clone size: NA
CDR3 length: 15

CDR3 protein: CASSRDREGQETQYF
CDR3 DNA: TGTGCCAGTAGCCGGGACAGGGAAGGCCAAGAGACCCAGTACTTC
V gene: TRBV19
J gene: TRBJ2-5
D gene: TRBD1
clone size: NA
CDR3 length: 15

CDR3 protein: CSVKGQAQETQYF
CDR3 DNA: TGCAGCGTGAAAGGACAGGCTCAAGAGACCCAGTACTTC
V gene: TRBV29-1
J gene: TRBJ2-5
D gene: TRBD1
clone size: many
CDR3 length: 13

CDR3 protein: CASSVSSGSTDTQYF
CDR3 DNA: TGTGCCAGCAGCGTTTCTAGCGGGAGTACGGATACGCAGTATTTT
V gene: TRBV9
J gene: TRBJ2-3
D gene: TRBD2
clone size: NA
CDR3 length: 15

CDR3 protein: CASSFREGTEAFF
CDR3 DNA: TGTGCCAGCAGTTTCAGGGAGGGCACTGAAGCTTTCTTT
V gene: TRBV6-5
J gene: TRBJ1-1
D gene: NA
clone size: NA
CDR3 length: 13

CDR3 protein: CASSLPGVAGPHEQYF
CDR3 DNA: TGTGCCAGCAGCCTCCCGGGGGTAGCGGGACCCCACGAGCAGTACTTC
V gene: TRBV3-1/TRBV3-2
J gene: TRBJ2-7
D gene: TRBD2
clone size: once
CDR3 length: 16

CDR3 protein: CASSDPTSGRAWNEQFF
CDR3 DNA: TGCGCCAGCAGTGACCCTACTAGCGGGAGGGCCTGGAATGAGCAGTTCTTC
V gene: TRBV10-1
J gene: TRBJ2-1
D gene: TRBD2
clone size: NA
CDR3 length: 17

CDR3 protein: CASSPIGAGEAFF
CDR3 DNA: TGTGCCAGCTCACCAATCGGTGCCGGTGAAGCTTTCTTT
V gene: TRBV18
J gene: TRBJ1-1
D gene: NA
clone size: NA
CDR3 length: 13

CDR3 protein: CASSETSNAQYF
CDR3 DNA: TGTGCCAGCAGTGAAACGAGCAATGCGCAGTATTTT
V gene: TRBV2
J gene: TRBJ2-3
D gene: NA
clone size: NA
CDR3 length: 12

CDR3 protein: CASSVRGVNTEAFF
CDR3 DNA: TGTGCCAGCAGTGTCAGGGGCGTGAACACTGAAGCTTTCTTT
V gene: TRBV6-2/TRBV6-3
J gene: TRBJ1-1
D gene: NA
clone size: NA
CDR3 length: 14

CDR3 protein: CASSLGGSGRVETQYF
CDR3 DNA: TGTGCCAGCAGCTTAGGCGGTAGCGGGAGAGTGGAGACCCAGTACTTC
V gene: TRBV7-8
J gene: TRBJ2-5
D gene: TRBD2
clone size: NA
CDR3 length: 16

CDR3 protein: CASSQTESYTGELFF
CDR3 DNA: TGTGCCAGCAGCCAGACAGAGTCTTACACCGGGGAGCTGTTTTTT
V gene: TRBV6-4
J gene: TRBJ2-2
D gene: NA
clone size: NA
CDR3 length: 15

CDR3 protein: CASSEGRTAGELETQYF
CDR3 DNA: TGTGCCAGCAGTGAAGGACGAACAGCGGGAGAGCTAGAGACCCAGTACTTC
V gene: TRBV2
J gene: TRBJ2-5
D gene: TRBD2
clone size: NA
CDR3 length: 17

CDR3 protein: CAINSFNTEAFF
CDR3 DNA: TGTGCCATCAATTCGTTCAACACTGAAGCTTTCTTT
V gene: TRBV10-3
J gene: TRBJ1-1
D gene: NA
clone size: NA
CDR3 length: 12

CDR3 protein: CASSRDSSYNEQFF
CDR3 DNA: TGTGCCAGCAGTAGGGACAGCTCCTACAATGAGCAGTTCTTC
V gene: TRBV2
J gene: TRBJ2-1
D gene: TRBD1
clone size: NA
CDR3 length: 14

CDR3 protein: CASSLSGQGLYEQFF
CDR3 DNA: TGTGCCAGCAGCTTATCAGGACAGGGCCTTTATGAGCAGTTCTTC
V gene: TRBV7-2
J gene: TRBJ2-1
D gene: TRBD1
clone size: NA
CDR3 length: 15